Below, 30 T cell receptor beta chains from the same sample are listed, as sequenced in a study of blood T cell repertoires in COVID-19. This table comes from immunoSEQ multiplex PCR, and its TCRdb copy is limited to in-frame clones, with some not included. The top ten hold 25% to 30% of the sample, which has roughly 63,000 clones, about 74% seen once. Sequenced input: peripheral blood. All receptors derive from a woman of 80 years or more with acute or convalescent COVID-19.

The rearrangement joins TRBV12-3 or TRBV12-4 to TRBJ1-2; no definite D call. The CDR3 is 12 amino acids. V was pared by 6 bases and J by 5 bases, with 10 bases between. CDR3 sequence (DNA): TGTGCCAGCAGCCCGCAGGTATATGGCTACACCTTC. Translation: CASSPQVYGYTF.

In its sample, this clone was seen once. The V call is TRBV19, the J call TRBJ2-3; 8 nucleotides line up with TRBD2. The V and J ends lost 5 bases and 7 bases, in that order; junction bases with no gene match: 8. CDR3 size: 14 residues. The V gene's germline CDR1 is LNHDA and CDR2 SQIVND (reference sequence). The CDR3 sequence: CASSQSGGDHTQYF. CDR3 coding DNA: TGTGCCAGTAGTCAATCGGGAGGGGATCATACGCAGTATTTT.

The chain has TRBV7-2 and TRBJ2-3; D may be TRBD1 (6 bases). The CDR3 has 17 amino acids. CDR1 is SGHTA, CDR2 FQGNSA, per germline. The V gene lost 5 bases and the J gene lost 1 base, with 19 bases spanning the gap. In DNA, the CDR3 is TGTGCCAGCAGCCTCATGCCTGTGGGGGCGGGCACAGATACGCAGTATTTT. Amino acid sequence: CASSLMPVGAGTDTQYF.

The V gene is TRBV6-6, the J gene TRBJ1-1, with no clear D. The CDR3 is made up of 12 amino acids. The V gene's germline CDR1 is MNHNY and CDR2 SVGAGI (reference sequence). Trimming took off 2 bases at V and 7 bases at J, with 8 bases between the two ends. The CDR3 sequence is CASSYPESEAFF. CDR3 DNA: TGTGCCAGCAGTTACCCGGAGAGTGAAGCTTTCTTT.

This clone showed up many times. The genes are TRBV29-1 and TRBJ2-7; the match to TRBD1 covers 9 bases. J was trimmed by 4 bases and V by 5 bases; bases with no gene match: 9. CDR1 is SQVTM, CDR2 ANQGSEA, per germline. This CDR3 is built from 14 residues. CDR3 loop: CSVLASGQGYEQYF. In nucleotides, the CDR3 is TGCAGCGTTCTTGCAAGCGGACAGGGGTACGAGCAGTACTTC.

This clone was detected once. The gene calls are TRBV5-4 and TRBJ2-3; D gene ambiguous. Looked up from germline, CDR1 is SGHNT and CDR2 is YYREEE (reference sequence). V lost 0 bases, J lost 1 base, and 9 bases lay in between. The CDR3 extends over 15 amino acids. The CDR3 region is CASSLGPAGTDTQYF. In DNA, the CDR3 is TGTGCCAGCAGCTTGGGACCCGCGGGCACAGATACGCAGTATTTT.

The V and J genes are TRBV24-1 and TRBJ1-5, with 9 bases fitting TRBD1. The V gene end was trimmed by 4 bases and the J gene end by 4 bases; junction bases not matched to a gene: 1. CDR3 length: 14 amino acids. Germline V lookup: CDR1 KGHDR, CDR2 SFDVKD. Here the CDR3 DNA reads TGTGCCACCAGTGACGGACAGGGGAATCAGCCCCAGCATTTT. Amino acid sequence: CATSDGQGNQPQHF.

CDR3 sequence (DNA): TGTGCCAGCAGTTGGAGGCTAGCGGGAGTTCCCCTCTACAATGAGCAGTTCTTC. This translates into CASSWRLAGVPLYNEQFF. The chain has TRBV6-2 or TRBV6-3 and TRBJ2-1, with 10 positions matching TRBD2. CDR1 is MNHEY and CDR2 is SVGEGT in the germline V gene. There are 18 residues in the CDR3. The trim removed 4 bases at V and 3 bases at J, leaving 12 bases unmatched.

The chain uses TRBV28 and TRBJ2-7; 7 bases map to TRBD1. Germline CDR1 and CDR2: MDHEN and SYDVKM. CDR3 length: 14 residues. Germline trimming cut 6 bases from V and 2 bases from J; bases unmatched to any gene: 7. CDR3 DNA sequence: TGTGCCAGCAGGGACAACAGGGGCCCCTACGAGCAGTACTTC. Its translation: CASRDNRGPYEQYF.

J is TRBJ2-1 and V is TRBV28; D may be TRBD1 (7 bases). CDR1 and CDR2 from the germline V gene are MDHEN and SYDVKM. The CDR3 is 16 residues long. The germline V and J ends were trimmed by 2 bases and 6 bases, with 17 bases remaining between them. CDR3 bases: TGTGCCAGCAGTTTACTGACAGGGCGGGGAGGCAATGAGCAGTTCTTC. This sequence encodes CASSLLTGRGGNEQFF.

The genes are TRBV28 and TRBJ2-5; D remains unclear. The CDR3 sequence is 12 residues long. V was clipped by 5 bases and J by 7 bases, with 11 bases between them. Looked up from germline, CDR1 is MDHEN and CDR2 is SYDVKM. In DNA, the CDR3 is TGTGCCAGCAGTGAGATAGCACGGACCCAGTACTTC. Its protein product is CASSEIARTQYF.

This clone was seen only once. The chain joins TRBV6-5 to TRBJ1-5; perhaps TRBD1 as D (5 bases). Germline V gene sequence: CDR1 MNHEY, CDR2 SVGAGI. Trimming removed 5 bases at V and 5 bases at J, with 10 bases between. This CDR3 region has 13 residues. CDR3: CASSQGRDQPQHF. CDR3 DNA: TGTGCCAGCAGTCAGGGCAGGGATCAGCCCCAGCATTTT.

The chain has TRBV30 and TRBJ2-7, with TRBD2 identical over 7 bases. V gave up 0 bases and J gave up 6 bases; unmatched junction bases: 14. CDR3 size: 16 residues. Germline CDR1 GTSNPN, CDR2 SVGIG (reference sequence). The CDR3 DNA reads TGTGCCTGGAGTGTACTTGACCCTCGACTAGCAGGCGAGCAGTACTTC. Translation: CAWSVLDPRLAGEQYF.

This clone was detected a few times. The CDR3 nucleotides read TGCAGCGTTGGGCGGACAGATTATAACTATGGCTACACCTTC. This gives the protein CSVGRTDYNYGYTF. V is TRBV29-1 and J is TRBJ1-2, with D maybe TRBD1 (6 bases). Germline V gene lookup returns CDR1 SQVTM and CDR2 ANQGSEA. V was clipped by 4 bases and J by 1 base, with 13 bases between them. The CDR3 is 14 amino acids.

The chain is built from TRBV5-5 and TRBJ2-7; D might be TRBD2 (6 bases). V was pared by 2 bases and J by 3 bases, with 15 bases between. The CDR3 extends over 15 amino acids. Germline assignment: CDR1 SGHKS and CDR2 YYEKEE (reference sequence). The CDR3: CASSLSAGPLYEQYF. In DNA form, the CDR3 reads TGTGCCAGCAGCTTAAGTGCGGGGCCGCTCTACGAGCAGTACTTC.

V gene TRBV5-1 combines with J gene TRBJ2-2; TRBD2 aligns across 9 bases. CDR1 and CDR2 from the germline V gene are SGHRS and YFSETQ. J lost 0 bases, V lost 3 bases, and 3 bases had no gene match. CDR3 length: 16 amino acids. In DNA, the CDR3 is TGCGCCAGCAGCTCGACTAGCGGATCGAACACCGGGGAGCTGTTTTTT. Encoded protein: CASSSTSGSNTGELFF.

The J gene is TRBJ2-5, the V gene TRBV7-6; the D gene is possibly TRBD2 (6 bases). Germline CDR1 SGHVS, CDR2 FNYEAQ. This CDR3 spans 12 amino acids. Between the trimmed V and J ends, which lost 8 bases and 2 bases, there was a span of 9 bases. CDR3: CASGTLQETQYF. In DNA, the CDR3 is TGTGCCAGCGGGACTCTGCAAGAGACCCAGTACTTC. Full variable domain (rest looked up from reference TRBV7-6 and TRBJ2-5): GAGVSQSPRYKVTKRGQDVALRCDPISGHVSLYWYRQALGQGPEFLTYFNYEAQQDKSGLPNDRFSAERPEGSISTLTIQRTEQRDSAMYRCASGTLQETQYFGPGTRLLVL.

The rearrangement links TRBV25-1 to TRBJ1-6; D ambiguous. The CDR3 contains 16 residues. The V end lost 3 bases, the J end lost 4 bases, and 13 bases lay between the germline ends. CDR1 is MGHDK and CDR2 is SYGVNS in the germline V gene. CDR3 region: CASSEEVPGYNSPLHF. The CDR3 DNA reads as TGTGCCAGCAGTGAGGAGGTCCCCGGGTATAATTCACCCCTCCACTTT.

This clone was detected a few times. V and J are TRBV4-3 and TRBJ1-1; no firm D call. Germline assignment: CDR1 LGHNA and CDR2 YSLEER. V was pared by 0 bases and J by 3 bases, with 5 bases between. The CDR3 covers 13 residues. CDR3 sequence reads: CASSQDRDTEAFF. The CDR3 bases are TGCGCCAGCAGCCAAGACCGGGACACTGAAGCTTTCTTT.

The sample holds one count of this clone. V is TRBV7-2 and J is TRBJ2-3, with TRBD1 as a possible D gene (5 bases). The germline V gene encodes CDR1 SGHTA and CDR2 FQGNSA. Trimming removed 1 base at V and 3 bases at J, with 11 bases between. The CDR3 has 15 amino acids. The CDR3 DNA sequence: TGTGCCAGCAGCTTAGAGGGGTCATGGACAGATACGCAGTATTTT. Protein: CASSLEGSWTDTQYF. The entire variable domain, with the rest obtained from reference TRBV7-2 and TRBJ2-3, is as follows: GAGVSQSPSNKVTEKGKDVELRCDPISGHTALYWYRQSLGQGLEFLIYFQGNSAPDKSGLPSDRFSAERTGGSVSTLTIQRTQQEDSAVYLCASSLEGSWTDTQYFGPGTRLTVL.

J is TRBJ1-4 and V is TRBV19, with D unresolved. Germline V gene lookup returns CDR1 LNHDA and CDR2 SQIVND (reference sequence). The CDR3 sequence is 14 residues long. V was clipped by 3 bases and J by 3 bases, with 8 bases between them. The CDR3 coding sequence is TGTGCCAGTAGTATGAGGAAGGCTAATGAAAAACTGTTTTTT. Protein product: CASSMRKANEKLFF.

CDR3 amino acids: CASSFVSRGLFF. Here the CDR3 DNA reads TGTGCCAGCAGCTTCGTCTCTAGGGGACTGTTTTTT. The J gene is TRBJ1-4, the V gene TRBV6-6, with D perhaps matching TRBD1 (5 bases). The V and J ends lost 6 bases and 13 bases respectively, with 15 bases between them. Germline V gene sequence: CDR1 MNHNY, CDR2 SVGAGI (reference sequence). The CDR3 extends over 12 amino acids.

The rearrangement joins TRBV19 to TRBJ2-4; D is perhaps TRBD1 (6 bases). V lost 6 bases and J 2 bases, leaving 11 bases between the germline ends. This CDR3 has 14 amino acids. Germline CDR1 and CDR2: LNHDA and SQIVND (reference sequence). CDR3 sequence (DNA): TGTGCCAGTAGAACCGGGACAACCAAAAACATTCAGTACTTC. Its protein is CASRTGTTKNIQYF.

The sample holds a few counts of this clone. V gene TRBV19 combines with J gene TRBJ2-5, with a weak D call TRBD1 (5 bases). This CDR3 spans 12 amino acids. With 10 bases removed from V and 1 base from J, the gap between germline ends came to 10 bases. Germline-derived CDR1 and CDR2 are LNHDA and SQIVND (reference sequence). The chain's CDR3 is CATGRSQETQYF. Here the CDR3 DNA reads TGTGCCACAGGGCGGAGCCAAGAGACCCAGTACTTC.

This clone has just a few counts. The rearrangement uses TRBV7-9 and TRBJ2-5, with 8 bases aligning to TRBD1. Trimming at V came to 5 bases and at J to 4 bases, leaving 9 bases not matched to a gene. CDR3 size: 15 residues. Germline lookup yields CDR1 SEHNR and CDR2 FQNEAQ (reference sequence). CDR3 amino acids: CASSKRTGLRETQYF. The CDR3 nucleotides read TGTGCCAGCAGCAAGCGGACAGGGCTAAGAGAGACCCAGTACTTC.

The rearrangement joins TRBV30 to TRBJ1-2, with D hard to call. CDR1 is GTSNPN, CDR2 SVGIG, per germline (reference sequence). CDR3 size: 12 residues. Here the CDR3 reads CCLETPGGGYTF. For the CDR3, the DNA is TGTTGCCTGGAGACCCCCGGAGGAGGCTACACCTTC.

The chain carries TRBV4-1 and TRBJ1-5; unclear D gene. This CDR3 is built from 14 residues. Germline loops: CDR1 MGHRA, CDR2 YSYEKL. Trimming shortened V by 0 bases and J by 7 bases, and 10 bases separated the two germline ends. CDR3 protein: CASSQDEGGQPQHF. The CDR3 DNA reads TGCGCCAGCAGCCAAGATGAGGGCGGACAGCCCCAGCATTTT.

The CDR3 region has the DNA TGTGCCAGCAGCTTAGTCATAGCGGGAGGGAGCTCCTACGAGCAGTACTTC. It is translated as CASSLVIAGGSSYEQYF. The V and J genes are TRBV7-2 and TRBJ2-7; 11 bases line up with TRBD2. Germline loops: CDR1 SGHTA, CDR2 FQGNSA. CDR3 length equals 17 residues. V shed 1 base and J 0 bases; nucleotides not matched to a gene: 5.

DNA for the CDR3: TGTGCCAGCAGTAATCTAGCGGGAGGAGGAGATACGCAGTATTTT. This sequence encodes CASSNLAGGGDTQYF. The chain has TRBV6-4 and TRBJ2-3; 11 positions match TRBD2. The CDR3 extends over 15 amino acids. Germline CDR1 MRHNA, CDR2 SNTAGT. The trim removed 5 bases at V and 5 bases at J, leaving 6 bases unmatched.

This clone was observed a handful of times. The chain has TRBV5-1 and TRBJ1-4, with a weak D call TRBD1 (5 bases). Germline V gives CDR1 SGHRS, CDR2 YFSETQ. This CDR3 region has 16 residues. Trimming left V 0 bases short and J 3 bases short, with 12 bases between. CDR3 in amino acids: CASSLVGGMANEKLFF. Written as DNA, the CDR3 is TGCGCCAGCAGCTTGGTTGGGGGGATGGCTAATGAAAAACTGTTTTTT. Based on the CDR3 plus reference TRBV5-1 and TRBJ1-4, the full variable domain is KAGVTQTPRYLIKTRGQQVTLSCSPISGHRSVSWYQQTPGQGLQFLFEYFSETQRNKGNFPGRFSGRQFSNSRSEMNVSTLELGDSALYLCASSLVGGMANEKLFFGSGTQLSVL.